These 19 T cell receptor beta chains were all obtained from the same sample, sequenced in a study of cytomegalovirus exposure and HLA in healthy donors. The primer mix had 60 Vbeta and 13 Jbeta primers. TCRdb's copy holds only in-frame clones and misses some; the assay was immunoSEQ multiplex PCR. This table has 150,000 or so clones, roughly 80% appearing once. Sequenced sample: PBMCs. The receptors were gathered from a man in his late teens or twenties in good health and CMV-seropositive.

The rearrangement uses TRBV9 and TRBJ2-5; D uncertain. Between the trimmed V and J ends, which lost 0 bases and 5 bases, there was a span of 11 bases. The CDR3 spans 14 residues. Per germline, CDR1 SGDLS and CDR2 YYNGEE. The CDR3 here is CASSVVLVGETQYF. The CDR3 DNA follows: TGTGCCAGCAGCGTAGTTCTAGTCGGGGAGACCCAGTACTTC.

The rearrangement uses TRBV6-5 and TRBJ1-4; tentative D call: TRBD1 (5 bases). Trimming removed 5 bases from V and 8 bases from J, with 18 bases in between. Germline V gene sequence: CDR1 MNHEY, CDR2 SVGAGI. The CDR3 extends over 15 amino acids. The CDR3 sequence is CASSGSRAVGEKLFF. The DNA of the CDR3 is TGTGCCAGCAGTGGCTCCAGGGCCGTAGGAGAAAAACTGTTTTTT.

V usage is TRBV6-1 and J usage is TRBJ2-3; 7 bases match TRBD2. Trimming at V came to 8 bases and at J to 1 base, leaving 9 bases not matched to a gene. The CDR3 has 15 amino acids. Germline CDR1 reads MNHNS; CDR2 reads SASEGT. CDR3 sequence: CASSWEGRGTDTQYF. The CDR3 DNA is TGTGCCAGCTCATGGGAGGGACGGGGCACAGATACGCAGTATTTT.

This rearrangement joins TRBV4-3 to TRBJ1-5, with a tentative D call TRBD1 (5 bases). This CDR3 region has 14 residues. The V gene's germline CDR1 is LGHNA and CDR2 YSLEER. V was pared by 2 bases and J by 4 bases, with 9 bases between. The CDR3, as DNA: TGCGCCAGCAGCCAAAGGACAATTAATCAGCCCCAGCATTTT. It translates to CASSQRTINQPQHF.

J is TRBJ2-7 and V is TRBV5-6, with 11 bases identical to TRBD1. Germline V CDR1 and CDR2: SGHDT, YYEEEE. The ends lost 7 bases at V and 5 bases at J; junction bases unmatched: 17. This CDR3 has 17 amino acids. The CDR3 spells CASASTGQGVLVDEQYF. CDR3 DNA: TGTGCCAGCGCGAGCACGGGACAGGGGGTCCTTGTCGACGAGCAGTACTTC.

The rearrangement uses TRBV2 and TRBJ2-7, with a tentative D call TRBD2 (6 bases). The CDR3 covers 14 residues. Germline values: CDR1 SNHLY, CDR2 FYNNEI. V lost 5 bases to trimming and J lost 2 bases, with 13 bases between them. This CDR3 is CASSLEAGPYEQYF. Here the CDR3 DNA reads TGTGCCAGCAGTTTAGAAGCGGGCCCCTACGAGCAGTACTTC.

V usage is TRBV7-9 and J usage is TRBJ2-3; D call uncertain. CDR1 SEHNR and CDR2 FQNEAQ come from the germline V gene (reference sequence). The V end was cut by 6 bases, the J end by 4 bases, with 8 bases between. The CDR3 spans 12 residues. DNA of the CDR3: TGTGCCAGCAGAGACCGGGCAGATACGCAGTATTTT. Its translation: CASRDRADTQYF.

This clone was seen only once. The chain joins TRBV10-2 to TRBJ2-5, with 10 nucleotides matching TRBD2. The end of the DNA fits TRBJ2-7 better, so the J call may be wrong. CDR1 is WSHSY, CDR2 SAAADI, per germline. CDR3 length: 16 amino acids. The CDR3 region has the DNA TGCGCCAGCAGTGAAATCAGGACTAGCGGTCCCTACGAGCAGTACTTC. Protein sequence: CASSEIRTSGPYEQYF.

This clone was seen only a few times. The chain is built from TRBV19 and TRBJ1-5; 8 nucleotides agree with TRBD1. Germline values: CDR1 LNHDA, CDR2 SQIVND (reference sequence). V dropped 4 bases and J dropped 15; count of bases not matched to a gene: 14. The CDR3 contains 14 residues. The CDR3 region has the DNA TGTGCCAGTAGTACTGGGACAGGCTCTTGGGCTTCGCATTTT. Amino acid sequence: CASSTGTGSWASHF.

This CDR3 reads CASSWEGPGGYTF. The CDR3 nucleotides read TGCGCCAGCAGCTGGGAGGGACCAGGTGGCTACACCTTC. V is TRBV5-1 and J is TRBJ1-2, with D possibly TRBD1 on 5 matching bases. Trimming took off 3 bases at V and 7 bases at J, with 13 bases between the two ends. The germline CDR1 and CDR2 sequences are SGHRS and YFSETQ. The CDR3 is 13 residues long.

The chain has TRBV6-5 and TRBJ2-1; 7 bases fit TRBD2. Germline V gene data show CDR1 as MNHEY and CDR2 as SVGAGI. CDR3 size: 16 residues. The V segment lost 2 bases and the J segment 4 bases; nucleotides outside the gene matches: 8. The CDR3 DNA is TGTGCCAGCAGTTACGATACGCGGGAGAGGTACAATGAGCAGTTCTTC. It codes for CASSYDTRERYNEQFF.

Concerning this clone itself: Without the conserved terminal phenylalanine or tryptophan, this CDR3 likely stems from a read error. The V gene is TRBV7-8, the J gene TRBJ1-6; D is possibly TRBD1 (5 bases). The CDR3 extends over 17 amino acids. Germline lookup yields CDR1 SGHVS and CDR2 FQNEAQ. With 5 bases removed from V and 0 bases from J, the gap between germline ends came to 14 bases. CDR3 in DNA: TGTGCCAGCAGCGACTCCGGACACCACTCCTATAATTCACCCCTCCACCTT. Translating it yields CASSDSGHHSYNSPLHL.

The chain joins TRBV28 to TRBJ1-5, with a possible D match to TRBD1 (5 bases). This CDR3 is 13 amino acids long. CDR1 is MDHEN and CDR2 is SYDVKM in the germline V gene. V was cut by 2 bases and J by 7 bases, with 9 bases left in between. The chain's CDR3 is CASSLGTWQPQHF. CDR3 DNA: TGTGCCAGCAGTTTAGGGACTTGGCAGCCCCAGCATTTT. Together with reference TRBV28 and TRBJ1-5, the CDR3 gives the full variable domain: DVKVTQSSRYLVKRTGEKVFLECVQDMDHENMFWYRQDPGLGLRLIYFSYDVKMKEKGDIPEGYSVSREKKERFSLILESASTNQTSMYLCASSLGTWQPQHFGDGTRLSIL.

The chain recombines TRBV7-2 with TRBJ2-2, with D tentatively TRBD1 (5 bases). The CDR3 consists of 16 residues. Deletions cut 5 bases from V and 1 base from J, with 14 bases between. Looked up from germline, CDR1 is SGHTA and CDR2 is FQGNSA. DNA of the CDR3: TGTGCCAGCAGCCAAGTTGGTAGGGGGAACACCGGGGAGCTGTTTTTT. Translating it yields CASSQVGRGNTGELFF.

Here the CDR3 reads CAWRRGGHNSPLHF. In nucleotides, the CDR3 is TGTGCCTGGAGGAGAGGGGGCCACAATTCACCCCTCCACTTT. The chain links TRBV30 to TRBJ1-6; TRBD1 agrees at 7 bases. The trim removed 3 bases at V and 7 bases at J, leaving 6 bases unmatched. This CDR3 has 14 residues. Germline values: CDR1 GTSNPN, CDR2 SVGIG (reference sequence).

CDR3 loop: CASSLGTGTGYQPQHF. As DNA, the CDR3 is TGTGCCAGCAGCTTGGGGACCGGGACAGGCTATCAGCCCCAGCATTTT. The V call is TRBV5-8, the J call TRBJ1-5; 8 positions agree with TRBD1. CDR1 is SGHTS, CDR2 YDEGEE, per germline. The length of the CDR3 is 16 residues. V was pared by 0 bases and J by 5 bases, with 7 bases of the junction left unmatched.

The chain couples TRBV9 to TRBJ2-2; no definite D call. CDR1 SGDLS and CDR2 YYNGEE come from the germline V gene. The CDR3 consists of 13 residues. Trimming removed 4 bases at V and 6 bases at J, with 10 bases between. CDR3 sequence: CASSPVFSGELFF. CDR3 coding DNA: TGTGCCAGCAGCCCAGTTTTTTCCGGGGAGCTGTTTTTT.

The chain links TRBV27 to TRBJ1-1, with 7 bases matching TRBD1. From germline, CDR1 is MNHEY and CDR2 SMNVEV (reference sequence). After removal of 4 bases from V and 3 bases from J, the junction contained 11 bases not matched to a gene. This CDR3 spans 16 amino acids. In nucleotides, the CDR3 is TGTGCCAGCAGTTCTAGACAGGGTAGGGGTGACACTGAAGCTTTCTTT. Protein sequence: CASSSRQGRGDTEAFF.

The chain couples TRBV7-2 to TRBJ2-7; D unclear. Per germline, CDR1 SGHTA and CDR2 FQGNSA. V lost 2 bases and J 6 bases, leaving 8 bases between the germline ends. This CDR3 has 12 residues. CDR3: CASSLLALEQYF. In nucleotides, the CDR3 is TGTGCCAGCAGCTTACTCGCGCTCGAGCAGTACTTC.